This TCR beta chain was documented in a study of human T cells and chemical hapten exposure. Across the study: After 6 days, upper back 0.01% DPC patch tests were scored. From small differences in pooled library volume came most of the variation in per-sample TCR yields.

Time point in this sample: pre-sensitization, week 0. Treatment: therapeutic diphenylcyclopropenone sensitization with weekly scalp DPC. Study-wide results and caveats: TCRs at high frequency, those above 1 in 1000, did not change with DPC sensitization. Each of the donors had alopecia, so their immune responses may not resemble those of healthy people.

CDR3 size: 12 residues. V was clipped by 1 base and J by 8 bases, with 7 bases between them. The germline V gene encodes CDR1 SGHTA and CDR2 FQGNSA. TCRdb re-called the RACE reads through MiXCR, storing one row per CDR3 protein. Of tens of thousands of distinct CDR3 sequences listed, roughly an eighth are singletons. The sample holds many counts of this clonotype. Its antigen remains unidentified. This sample comprised whole blood, obtained in connection with sensitization to the hapten diphenylcyclopropenone (DPC). The sequence came from a woman aged 30 to 39 with alopecia areata. Some clones in this sample may be carry-over from other donors' samples. This chain links TRBV7-2 with TRBJ2-3, with D maybe TRBD2 (6 bases). CDR3 in amino acids: CASSLGGATQYF. As DNA, the CDR3 is TGTGCCAGCAGCTTAGGCGGGGCTACGCAGTATTTT.